The 13 T cell receptor beta chains listed next were all sequenced from one sample in a study of identical twins. TCRdb ran MiXCR on the 5' RACE reads and lists one entry per CDR3 protein. The sample lists about 1.7 million distinct CDR3 sequences; about 31% were seen once. The source material was cord blood. The origin of the receptors is a newborn girl in good health.

This clonotype showed up just a few times. The CDR3 DNA reads TGTGCCACCAGTGATCATCAGGGGGCAACCTACAATGAGCAGTACTTC. It translates to CATSDHQGATYNEQYF. This chain joins TRBV24-1 and TRBJ2-1; 8 bases are a match to TRBD1. The J call may be wrong; the DNA end is better matched by TRBJ2-7. This CDR3 region has 16 residues. Looked up from germline, CDR1 is KGHDR and CDR2 is SFDVKD.

This clonotype was recorded a few times. The gene calls are TRBV2 and TRBJ1-5, with D uncertain. Deletions cut 2 bases from V and 6 bases from J, with 17 bases between. The CDR3 is made up of 16 amino acids. Germline CDR1 and CDR2: SNHLY and FYNNEI. This CDR3 is CASSEFGPTGGQPQHF. The CDR3 bases are TGTGCCAGCAGTGAATTTGGCCCTACCGGCGGTCAGCCCCAGCATTTT.

A few counts support this clonotype. The chain couples TRBV5-1 to TRBJ2-5, with TRBD2 matching over 12 bases. CDR1 SGHRS and CDR2 YFSETQ come from the germline V gene. This CDR3 is 15 amino acids long. The junction had 2 bases not matched to a gene; V was cut back by 4 bases and J by 1 base. DNA of the CDR3: TGCGCCAGCAGCCGACTAGCGGGAGTCCAAGAGACCCAGTACTTC. Translated: CASSRLAGVQETQYF.

This chain connects TRBV5-1 to TRBJ2-1; TRBD2 agrees at 12 bases. V lost 3 bases and J lost 7; bases outside the gene matches: 8. The CDR3 is 16 residues long. Germline CDR1 and CDR2: SGHRS and YFSETQ. This CDR3 is CASSSQLAGGTNEQFF. The DNA for the CDR3 is TGCGCCAGCAGCTCGCAACTAGCGGGAGGTACAAATGAGCAGTTCTTC.

The table lists this clonotype with a few counts. V usage is TRBV13 and J usage is TRBJ2-5, with D perhaps matching TRBD1 (6 bases). The germline V gene has CDR1 PRHDT and CDR2 FYEKMQ (reference sequence). The CDR3 totals 17 residues. Trimming removed 2 bases at V and 11 bases at J, with 27 bases between. DNA for the CDR3: TGTGCCAGCAGCTTATCTTCTCTCGGGACACCCTGGGAAGAGCAGTACTTC. This encodes CASSLSSLGTPWEEQYF.

The sample holds many counts of this clonotype. CDR3 nucleotide sequence: TGCAGCGTTGAAGAAGAAGGGTGGTATGGCTACACCTTC. Amino acid sequence: CSVEEEGWYGYTF. The rearrangement links TRBV29-1 to TRBJ1-2; D unclear. Germline V gives CDR1 SQVTM, CDR2 ANQGSEA. The V gene lost 0 bases and the J gene lost 5 bases, with 10 bases spanning the gap. The CDR3 runs to 13 residues.

Concerning this clonotype: A much larger clone differs by one base, so this may be a read error. V is TRBV13 and J is TRBJ2-7; D gene unclear. V gave up 2 bases and J gave up 3 bases, with 8 bases separating them. Germline assignment: CDR1 PRHDT and CDR2 FYEKMQ (reference sequence). This CDR3 is built from 13 residues. CDR3 sequence (DNA): TGTGCCAGCAGCTTACACATCGGCTACGAGCAGTACTTC. Translation: CASSLHIGYEQYF.

CDR3 residues: CASTSFPDRGNNEQFF. The CDR3 bases are TGTGCCAGCACTTCCTTCCCGGACAGGGGGAACAATGAGCAGTTCTTC. The chain has TRBV28 and TRBJ2-1; 10 bases align to TRBD1. This CDR3 has 16 residues. After removal of 7 bases from V and 5 bases from J, the junction contained 11 bases not matched to a gene. Germline loops: CDR1 MDHEN, CDR2 SYDVKM.

V is TRBV20-1 and J is TRBJ2-1; TRBD2 aligns across 8 bases. Germline V gene data show CDR1 as DFQATT and CDR2 as SNEGSKA (reference sequence). The length of the CDR3 is 14 residues. The trim removed 5 bases at V and 12 bases at J, leaving 15 bases unmatched. CDR3 in amino acids: CSADQPGLVLWQFF. CDR3 in DNA: TGCAGTGCTGACCAACCGGGACTAGTACTTTGGCAGTTCTTC.

The count of this clonotype is one. V usage is TRBV5-1 and J usage is TRBJ1-1; a weak D match, TRBD1 (6 bases). The germline V and J ends were trimmed by 8 bases and 6 bases, with 20 bases remaining between them. The germline CDR1 and CDR2 sequences are SGHRS and YFSETQ. This CDR3 has 14 amino acids. For the CDR3, the DNA is TGCGCCAGTTCCCCAGGGGACACCCACGCTGAAGCTTTCTTT. This encodes CASSPGDTHAEAFF.

The chain uses TRBV25-1 and TRBJ1-2, with 10 nucleotides matching TRBD1. Germline V gene lookup returns CDR1 MGHDK and CDR2 SYGVNS. The V gene end was trimmed by 2 bases and the J gene end by 8 bases; junction bases not matched to a gene: 5. The CDR3 runs to 14 residues. The chain's CDR3 is CASSEGGTGEGYTF. For the CDR3, the DNA is TGTGCCAGCAGTGAAGGCGGGACAGGGGAAGGCTACACCTTC.

V and J are TRBV5-1 and TRBJ2-5, with 9 bases matching TRBD2. The length of the CDR3 is 13 residues. Trimming cost V 7 bases and J 11 bases; bases outside gene matches: 12. Germline values: CDR1 SGHRS, CDR2 YFSETQ. This CDR3 is CASAGTSPNEQYF. The CDR3, as DNA: TGCGCCAGCGCGGGGACTAGCCCAAATGAGCAGTACTTC.

CDR3 sequence: CASSQESSGGDEQFF. The DNA for the CDR3 is TGTGCCAGCAGCCAAGAGTCTAGCGGGGGGGATGAGCAGTTCTTC. The chain has TRBV4-2 and TRBJ2-1; 12 bases align to TRBD2. The CDR3 has 15 amino acids. Germline V gene lookup returns CDR1 LGHNA and CDR2 YNFKEQ. Unmatched junction bases numbered 2, after V lost 0 bases and J lost 8 bases.